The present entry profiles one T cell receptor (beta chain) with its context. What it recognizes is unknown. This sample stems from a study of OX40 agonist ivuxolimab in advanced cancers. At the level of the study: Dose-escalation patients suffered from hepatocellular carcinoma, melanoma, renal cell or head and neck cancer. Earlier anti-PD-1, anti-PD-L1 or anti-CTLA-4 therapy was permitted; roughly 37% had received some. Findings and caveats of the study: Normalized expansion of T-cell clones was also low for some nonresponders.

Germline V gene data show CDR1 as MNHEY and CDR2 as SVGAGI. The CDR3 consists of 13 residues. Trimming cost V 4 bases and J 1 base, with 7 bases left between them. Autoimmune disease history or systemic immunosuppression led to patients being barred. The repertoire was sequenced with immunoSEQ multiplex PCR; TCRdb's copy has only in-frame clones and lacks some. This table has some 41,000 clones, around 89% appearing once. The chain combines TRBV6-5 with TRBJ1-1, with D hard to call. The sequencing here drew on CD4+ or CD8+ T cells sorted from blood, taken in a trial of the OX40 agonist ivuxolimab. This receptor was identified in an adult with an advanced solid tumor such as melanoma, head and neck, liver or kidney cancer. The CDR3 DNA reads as TGTGCCAGCAGTTCACCAGAGAACACTGAAGCTTTCTTT. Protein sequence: CASSSPENTEAFF.